The rows below give T cell receptor beta chains drawn from one sample of a study of regulatory T cells in long-lasting Graves disease. TCRdb independently ran MiXCR on the multiplex PCR reads; one entry per CDR3 protein. The sample carries about 660,000 distinct CDR3 sequences, 25% to 35% recorded once. The material was peripheral blood mononuclear cells (PBMCs), obtained when the disease was refractory, from a patient treated with antithyroid drugs. The receptors derive from a female donor with Graves disease. Each CDR3 is given with its conserved first and last residue. A D gene is named only where the DNA matches it firmly.

>NA|TRBV30
CAWRDQYYGYTF
>NA|TRBV15
CTTSRGGRRPANYGYTF
>TRBD1|TRBV29-1
CSANRGAGQGSEQFF
>NA|TRBV7-9
CASSFGGINTEAFF
>NA|TRBV6-5
CASSSDRSNQPRHF
>NA|TRBV20-1
CSAKGSGLGSYEQYF
>NA|TRBV29-1
CSVGRGANTEAFF
>NA|TRBV5-1
CASKDWADNSPLHF
>NA|TRBV28
CASSSPGQSWTEAFF
>TRBD1|TRBV5-6
CASGQASGANVLTF
>TRBD1|TRBV12-3/TRBV12-4
CASSWLTGGNEQYF
>TRBD2|TRBV20-1
CSASHIGAGEQYF
>NA|TRBV6-1
CASTTGRDTNYGYTF
>TRBD1|TRBV5-1
CASSFLQLRDRTPLRFGYTF
>NA|TRBV6-5
CASSYSRSDYGYTF
>TRBD2|TRBV20-1
CSAQILAGGDYEQYF
>NA|TRBV11-2
CASLPRGGESNRVGAYF
>TRBD2|TRBV6-1
CASTVAGGLSYEQYF
>NA|TRBV6-5
CASSYAGTNNEKLFF
>NA|TRBV5-6
CASSLKVNLYGYTF
>TRBD2|TRBV7-3
CASSLIGLAVSYEQYF
>NA|TRBV6-5
CASSYLDILGTEAFF
>NA|TRBV6-1
CASSLIRGNTEAFF
>NA|TRBV3-1
CASSQEGGPLHF
>NA|TRBV6-9
CASSYHQGGSPLHF
>NA|TRBV11-2
CASAERVYNEQFF
>NA|TRBV6-1
CASTPVNRELGYGYTF
>NA|TRBV12-3/TRBV12-4
CASSFVSGGVGSNQPQHF
>NA|TRBV20-1
CSAPWTFSNEKLFF
>TRBD2|TRBV2
CASTPLAGAGTGELFF
>TRBD1|TRBV29-1
CSASTGGSSYEQYF
>NA|TRBV18
CASTPANRALQETQYF
>NA|TRBV29-1
CSVPPGGAHYGYTF
>NA|TRBV5-1
CASSLDGSNIQYF
>NA|TRBV28
CASSLGGNRRNSSLHF
>NA|TRBV7-9
CASSLIVWGGGYTF
>NA|TRBV11-1
CASSLAWGETYEQYF
>TRBD1|TRBV9
CASSGGTGGETQYF
>NA|TRBV20-1
CSGLAGRAGSCEQYF
>NA|TRBV20-1
CSAPGHGFQETQYF
>TRBD1|TRBV20-1
CSALSHRGSNQPQHF
>NA|TRBV6-1
CASSDSGRGHSQPQHF
>TRBD2|TRBV13
CASSHDGGITGELFF
>NA|TRBV12-3/TRBV12-4
CASVDSSHTEAFF
>NA|TRBV20-1
CSPNRVPMNTEAFF
>TRBD2|TRBV30
CAWSLAGAGELFF
>TRBD2|TRBV9
CASYPDPGLPNTGELFF
>TRBD1|TRBV14
CASSPGQGEYLNTEAFF
>TRBD1|TRBV20-1
CSARDRGQGYEQYF
>NA|TRBV6-1
CASSQHGPNSPLHF
>NA|TRBV27
CASRTQGLGYTF
>TRBD1|TRBV29-1
CSVALGQGVVSTEAFF
>NA|TRBV7-2
CASSLTWRSSGNTIYF
>NA|TRBV28
CASSNPQGTGRYGYTF
>NA|TRBV2
CASTYGDTEAFF
>NA|TRBV7-9
CANSLEPTRALYGYTF
>TRBD2|TRBV27
CASRLAGGPNEQFF
>NA|TRBV19
CASTRQSSQPQHF
>NA|TRBV7-9
CASSPALASPLHF
>TRBD1|TRBV20-1
CSGTGQSSYGYTF